Presented here are 16 T cell receptor beta chains from one specimen sequenced in a study of CD8+ T cells in alopecia areata. Extracted RNA was reverse transcribed into cDNA, the sequencing template. TCRdb's table, derived via immunoSEQ multiplex PCR, lists solely in-frame clones and lacks some. The data hold about 180,000 clones, with roughly 63% observed a single time. The sample here was CD4+ T cells sorted from blood, taken at week 0. The source is a human donor with alopecia areata.

The chain carries TRBV7-6 and TRBJ2-7; TRBD1 matches at 7 bases. The ends lost 5 bases at V and 9 bases at J; junction bases unmatched: 10. Germline CDR1 and CDR2: SGHVS and FNYEAQ. This CDR3 comprises 13 residues. Here the CDR3 DNA reads TGTGCCAGCAGCGAGACACCGGGACAGACGCAGTACTTC. Its translation is CASSETPGQTQYF.

The rearrangement links TRBV11-2 to TRBJ1-2; D is unresolved. The CDR3 runs to 15 residues. Germline V gene data show CDR1 as SGHAT and CDR2 as FQNNGV. V was pared by 2 bases and J by 0 bases, with 10 bases between. CDR3 in DNA: TGTGCCAGCAGCTTACTAGGACCGTCTAACTATGGCTACACCTTC. This encodes CASSLLGPSNYGYTF.

This clone was counted only a few times. The CDR3 coding sequence is TGTGCCTGGAGTGCTCAGTTGGATACGCAGTATTTT. It is translated as CAWSAQLDTQYF. The chain employs TRBV30 and TRBJ2-3; no firm D call. Germline V gives CDR1 GTSNPN, CDR2 SVGIG (reference sequence). V shed 1 base and J shed 6 bases, with 8 bases lying between them. The length of the CDR3 is 12 residues.

J is TRBJ2-7 and V is TRBV27, with 8 bases matching TRBD1. The CDR3 covers 15 residues. After removal of 4 bases from V and 2 bases from J, the junction contained 7 bases not matched to a gene. From germline, CDR1 is MNHEY and CDR2 SMNVEV (reference sequence). The CDR3 sequence is CASSSGQGRAYEQYF. Written as DNA, the CDR3 is TGTGCCAGCAGTTCCGGACAGGGAAGGGCCTACGAGCAGTACTTC.

This clone was detected only a few times. The V gene is TRBV5-1, the J gene TRBJ1-5, with D uncertain. V was cut by 1 base and J by 6 bases, with 2 bases left in between. CDR1 is SGHRS and CDR2 is YFSETQ in the germline V gene. The CDR3 has 11 residues. The CDR3 loop is CASSLSQPQHF. CDR3 bases: TGCGCCAGCAGCTTGAGTCAGCCCCAGCATTTT. The whole variable domain, filled in from reference TRBV5-1 and TRBJ1-5, reads KAGVTQTPRYLIKTRGQQVTLSCSPISGHRSVSWYQQTPGQGLQFLFEYFSETQRNKGNFPGRFSGRQFSNSRSEMNVSTLELGDSALYLCASSLSQPQHFGDGTRLSIL.

This clone was recorded only once. V gene TRBV7-7 combines with J gene TRBJ1-1; maybe TRBD1 (6 bases). V dropped 1 base and J dropped 6 bases, with 9 bases sitting between them. The CDR3 is 13 residues long. Looked up from germline, CDR1 is SSHAT and CDR2 is FNYEAQ (reference sequence). The CDR3 here is CASSLEQGSEAFF. CDR3 nucleotides: TGTGCCAGCAGCTTAGAGCAGGGGTCTGAAGCTTTCTTT.

The genes are TRBV9 and TRBJ1-2; D not certain. The CDR3 is made up of 14 amino acids. V lost 0 bases to trimming and J lost 4 bases, with 10 bases between them. Germline CDR1 and CDR2: SGDLS and YYNGEE. The CDR3 region has the DNA TGTGCCAGCAGCGTAGGAGGAGAGGGCTATGGCTACACCTTC. Residues: CASSVGGEGYGYTF.

The rearrangement joins TRBV5-1 to TRBJ2-5; weak D call: TRBD2 (5 bases). Trimming took off 1 base at V and 5 bases at J, with 6 bases between the two ends. Germline CDR1 reads SGHRS; CDR2 reads YFSETQ. The CDR3 is made up of 12 amino acids. The CDR3 coding sequence is TGCGCCAGCAGCTTGAGAGGGGAGACCCAGTACTTC. It encodes CASSLRGETQYF.

The rearrangement uses TRBV11-2 and TRBJ1-6; D call uncertain. CDR3 length: 17 residues. The V and J ends lost 6 bases and 0 bases respectively, with 15 bases between them. CDR1 SGHAT and CDR2 FQNNGV come from the germline V gene. DNA for the CDR3: TGTGCCAGCAGGGCTACTCTCGGCAGCTCCTATAATTCACCCCTCCACTTT. The encoded protein is CASRATLGSSYNSPLHF. The whole variable domain, filled in from reference TRBV11-2 and TRBJ1-6, reads EAGVAQSPRYKIIEKRQSVAFWCNPISGHATLYWYQQILGQGPKLLIQFQNNGVVDDSQLPKDRFSAERLKGVDSTLKIQPAKLEDSAVYLCASRATLGSSYNSPLHFGNGTRLTVT.

The rearrangement links TRBV10-2 to TRBJ1-2, with D perhaps matching TRBD1 (6 bases). Trimming stripped 2 bases from V and 4 bases from J, with 11 bases between. CDR1 WSHSY and CDR2 SAAADI come from the germline V gene. The CDR3 runs 14 residues. For the CDR3, the DNA is TGCGCCAGCAGTGAGCCCCAGGGGAGCTATGGCTACACCTTC. This encodes CASSEPQGSYGYTF.

The table lists this clone with a few counts. This sequence joins TRBV5-6 and TRBJ2-3; D is perhaps TRBD2 (6 bases). V lost 0 bases and J lost 5, with 13 bases in between. The CDR3 is 15 amino acids. Germline-derived CDR1 and CDR2 are SGHDT and YYEEEE. The CDR3: CASSLAGQGLDTQYF. The DNA of the CDR3 is TGTGCCAGCAGCTTGGCCGGTCAGGGACTAGATACGCAGTATTTT.

The V call is TRBV4-1, the J call TRBJ2-6, with D perhaps matching TRBD1 (6 bases). Germline V lookup: CDR1 MGHRA, CDR2 YSYEKL. V shed 5 bases and J shed 8 bases, with 13 bases lying between them. The CDR3 is 14 amino acids. The CDR3 DNA follows: TGCGCCAGCAGCTACGAGGGGGAGACCAACGTCCTGACTTTC. It is translated as CASSYEGETNVLTF.

This chain connects TRBV30 to TRBJ2-5; D not resolved. CDR1 is GTSNPN and CDR2 is SVGIG in the germline V gene (reference sequence). The CDR3 totals 14 residues. The V gene lost 0 bases and the J gene lost 3 bases, with 11 bases spanning the gap. The CDR3 nucleotides read TGTGCCTGGAGTGTAGGCAGTCCAGAAGAGACCCAGTACTTC. This gives the protein CAWSVGSPEETQYF.

This clone was seen once. This chain uses TRBV2 with TRBJ2-1; TRBD1 or TRBD2 may be the D gene (5 bases each). CDR1 and CDR2 from the germline V gene are SNHLY and FYNNEI. Trimming removed 7 bases at V and 0 bases at J, with 10 bases between. This CDR3 has 14 amino acids. For the CDR3, the DNA is TGTGCCAGCAAACCGAGGGGCTCCTACAATGAGCAGTTCTTC. Translated, it gives CASKPRGSYNEQFF. Variable domain in full (rest from reference TRBV2 and TRBJ2-1): EPEVTQTPSHQVTQMGQEVILRCVPISNHLYFYWYRQILGQKVEFLVSFYNNEISEKSEIFDDQFSVERPDGSNFTLKIRSTKLEDSAMYFCASKPRGSYNEQFFGPGTRLTVL.

This chain links TRBV6-1 with TRBJ2-7; D unresolved. The DNA end favors TRBJ2-1, so the J call may be wrong. Germline lookup yields CDR1 MNHNS and CDR2 SASEGT. CDR3 length equals 11 residues. The CDR3 nucleotides read TGTGCCAGCAGTCTCTCCTACGAGCAGTTCTTC. Translated, it gives CASSLSYEQFF.

Points on this clone: Other DNA sequences from this sample encode an identical CDR3 as well. The rearrangement joins TRBV29-1 to TRBJ1-2, with 7 bases matching TRBD1. Germline assignment: CDR1 SQVTM and CDR2 ANQGSEA. CDR3 length: 13 amino acids. V shed 4 bases, J shed 1 base, and the junction held 3 bases outside the gene matches. DNA of the CDR3: TGCAGCGTTGCGGCAGGGGGTAACTATGGCTACACCTTC. Protein product: CSVAAGGNYGYTF.